These 24 T cell receptor beta chains came from one sample sequenced in a study of blood T cell repertoires in COVID-19. Only in-frame clones appear in the TCRdb table, and some are missing; sequencing was by immunoSEQ multiplex PCR. The data contain around 92,000 clones, about 74% of them singletons. Sequences were obtained from peripheral blood. The source is a man between 65 and 79 years old with COVID-19, enrolled during active disease.

The chain links TRBV11-2 to TRBJ2-5, with a tentative D call TRBD2 (6 bases). Trimming took 5 bases from V and 6 from J, leaving 13 bases between them. From germline, CDR1 is SGHAT and CDR2 FQNNGV. The CDR3 sequence is 13 residues long. The CDR3 reads CASSRDSRQTQYF. The CDR3 region has the DNA TGTGCCAGCAGCCGGGACTCACGTCAGACCCAGTACTTC.

V usage is TRBV28 and J usage is TRBJ1-5; 7 bases are shared with TRBD1. Germline loops: CDR1 MDHEN, CDR2 SYDVKM. The CDR3 length is 15 residues. V gave up 5 bases and J gave up 2 bases; unmatched junction bases: 6. Here the CDR3 DNA reads TGTGCCAGCAGTCCCTTAACAGGGGGCAATCAGCCCCAGCATTTT. It is translated as CASSPLTGGNQPQHF.

The V call is TRBV6-5, the J call TRBJ2-2; 9 bases are a match to TRBD2. CDR1 and CDR2 (germline): MNHEY, SVGAGI. The trim removed 2 bases at V and 5 bases at J, leaving 3 bases unmatched. This CDR3 is built from 15 residues. The DNA of the CDR3 is TGTGCCAGCAGTTACCGGCTAGCGGGAACCGGGGAGCTGTTTTTT. Translating gives CASSYRLAGTGELFF.

The chain is built from TRBV14 and TRBJ2-2; maybe TRBD2 (5 bases). Germline V gene lookup returns CDR1 SGHDN and CDR2 FVKESK. This CDR3 comprises 15 residues. Trimming pared 1 base from V and 7 bases from J, leaving 13 bases between. The CDR3 bases are TGTGCCAGCAGCCAAGCGGAGACTAAGGGCGGGGAGCTGTTTTTT. Protein product: CASSQAETKGGELFF.

The chain joins TRBV7-3 to TRBJ1-3; 7 nucleotides agree with TRBD1. The J segment lost 9 bases and the V segment lost 5 bases, leaving 16 bases of the junction unmatched. Germline V gene lookup returns CDR1 SGHTA and CDR2 FQGTGA. This CDR3 spans 16 amino acids. DNA for the CDR3: TGTGCCAGCAGCGTATCGCAGGGGGGTCACCCTGGCACCATATATTTT. Its translation: CASSVSQGGHPGTIYF.

The CDR3 sequence: CASSSGQGAEKLFF. The DNA for the CDR3 is TGCGCCAGCAGCTCCGGACAGGGGGCGGAAAAACTGTTTTTT. This sequence joins TRBV5-1 and TRBJ1-4, with 11 bases aligning to TRBD1. The ends lost 3 bases at V and 8 bases at J; junction bases unmatched: 3. Germline loops: CDR1 SGHRS, CDR2 YFSETQ. This CDR3 region has 14 residues.

The chain couples TRBV6-2 or TRBV6-3 to TRBJ2-7; maybe TRBD2 (5 bases). CDR1 and CDR2 from the germline V gene are MNHEY and SVGEGT. The CDR3 runs to 19 residues. Trimming pared 1 base from V and 2 bases from J, leaving 24 bases between. The CDR3 is CASSYLGIGLADLPYEQYF. In DNA, the CDR3 is TGTGCCAGCAGTTACTTGGGGATCGGGCTGGCGGACTTACCCTACGAGCAGTACTTC.

The chain joins TRBV3-1 (or the pseudogene TRBV3-2) to TRBJ2-7; the D gene is possibly TRBD1 (5 bases). The CDR3 extends over 12 amino acids. Germline V lookup: CDR1 LGHDT, CDR2 YNNKEL (reference sequence). Trimming removed 4 bases at V and 6 bases at J, with 10 bases between. The CDR3 here is CASSPTGSEQYF. In DNA, the CDR3 is TGTGCCAGCAGCCCCACAGGCTCCGAGCAGTACTTC.

The V call is TRBV9, the J call TRBJ2-4; 10 bases map to TRBD1. The trim removed 3 bases at V and 6 bases at J, leaving 3 bases unmatched. There are 14 residues in the CDR3. In germline, CDR1 is SGDLS, CDR2 YYNGEE. CDR3 amino acids: CASSGGQGLNIQYF. In nucleotides, the CDR3 is TGTGCCAGCAGCGGGGGACAGGGGTTAAACATTCAGTACTTC.

This sequence joins TRBV5-1 and TRBJ2-5; weak D call: TRBD1 (6 bases). V was cut by 3 bases and J by 4 bases, with 13 bases left in between. The CDR3 contains 14 residues. Germline CDR1 and CDR2: SGHRS and YFSETQ. In nucleotides, the CDR3 is TGCGCCAGCAGCTCGGGTACAGGGACAGAGACCCAGTACTTC. Its protein product is CASSSGTGTETQYF. Looking up the rest from reference TRBV5-1 and TRBJ2-5 gives the full variable domain: KAGVTQTPRYLIKTRGQQVTLSCSPISGHRSVSWYQQTPGQGLQFLFEYFSETQRNKGNFPGRFSGRQFSNSRSEMNVSTLELGDSALYLCASSSGTGTETQYFGPGTRLLVL.

This CDR3 is CASRKTGTDSYEQYF. CDR3 nucleotide sequence: TGTGCCAGTCGGAAAACCGGGACAGACTCCTACGAGCAGTACTTC. The chain links TRBV19 to TRBJ2-7, with 7 positions matching TRBD1. The ends lost 8 bases at V and 0 bases at J; junction bases unmatched: 10. Germline CDR1 is LNHDA and CDR2 is SQIVND (reference sequence). This CDR3 comprises 15 residues.

CDR3 DNA sequence: TGTGCCAGTTCACCGGGAGGGAACACTGAAGCTTTCTTT. Encoded protein: CASSPGGNTEAFF. V is TRBV19 and J is TRBJ1-1; no definite D call. V was pared by 8 bases and J by 1 base, with 11 bases between. Germline V lookup: CDR1 LNHDA, CDR2 SQIVND (reference sequence). This CDR3 has 13 residues. Full variable domain (missing parts from reference TRBV19 and TRBJ1-1): DGGITQSPKYLFRKEGQNVTLSCEQNLNHDAMYWYRQDPGQGLRLIYYSQIVNDFQKGDIAEGYSVSREKKESFPLTVTSAQKNPTAFYLCASSPGGNTEAFFGQGTRLTVV.

The chain recombines TRBV11-3 with TRBJ2-2, with D hard to call. The germline V gene has CDR1 SGHNT and CDR2 YENEEA. Trimming pared 1 base from V and 4 bases from J, leaving 4 bases between. The CDR3 extends over 13 amino acids. The DNA for the CDR3 is TGTGCCAGCAGCTTAGGAGGCACCGGGGAGCTGTTTTTT. Residues: CASSLGGTGELFF.

The rearrangement uses TRBV27 and TRBJ1-1; possibly TRBD1 for D (6 bases). The germline gives CDR1 MNHEY, CDR2 SMNVEV (reference sequence). The length of the CDR3 is 17 residues. The germline V and J ends were trimmed by 7 bases and 0 bases, with 21 bases remaining between them. The CDR3 protein is CASIDRPRHKMNTEAFF. The CDR3 region has the DNA TGTGCCAGCATCGACAGGCCTAGGCACAAAATGAACACTGAAGCTTTCTTT.

This rearrangement joins TRBV6-5 to TRBJ2-5; D remains ambiguous. Germline lookup yields CDR1 MNHEY and CDR2 SVGAGI. The germline V and J ends were trimmed by 8 bases and 6 bases, with 10 bases remaining between them. The CDR3 contains 11 residues. The CDR3 here is CASFEPQTQYF. The CDR3 DNA reads TGTGCCAGCTTCGAGCCCCAGACCCAGTACTTC.

The genes are TRBV2 and TRBJ1-1, with 7 bases fitting TRBD1. Per germline, CDR1 SNHLY and CDR2 FYNNEI. This CDR3 has 15 residues. V was pared by 6 bases and J by 0 bases, with 7 bases of the junction left unmatched. Here the CDR3 reads CASRWDSQVNTEAFF. Here the CDR3 DNA reads TGTGCCAGCAGATGGGACAGCCAGGTGAACACTGAAGCTTTCTTT.

This sequence joins TRBV27 and TRBJ2-3; D is possibly TRBD1 (5 bases). The V end was cut by 1 base, the J end by 3 bases, with 8 bases between. The CDR3 runs 14 residues. Germline CDR1 MNHEY, CDR2 SMNVEV (reference sequence). For the CDR3, the DNA is TGTGCCAGCAGTTTATACAGGTCGACAGATACGCAGTATTTT. Translated, it gives CASSLYRSTDTQYF.

The rearrangement links TRBV9 to TRBJ1-4; the D gene is possibly TRBD1 (5 bases). The CDR3 runs 14 residues. Trimming removed 4 bases at V and 6 bases at J, with 13 bases between. Looked up from germline, CDR1 is SGDLS and CDR2 is YYNGEE. This CDR3 reads CASSTTVTDEKLFF. The DNA of the CDR3 is TGTGCCAGCAGCACCACCGTGACAGATGAAAAACTGTTTTTT.

A note on this clone: The sample carries other DNA sequences with the same CDR3. J is TRBJ2-3 and V is TRBV7-3; 9 bases line up with TRBD2. The CDR3 is 15 residues long. The trim removed 2 bases at V and 1 base at J, leaving 1 base unmatched. The germline gives CDR1 SGHTA, CDR2 FQGTGA. The CDR3 DNA sequence: TGTGCCAGCAGCTTAGTAGCGGGAGGCACAGATACGCAGTATTTT. Its translation: CASSLVAGGTDTQYF.

The chain employs TRBV10-3 and TRBJ1-2, with D uncertain. Germline V gene data show CDR1 as ENHRY and CDR2 as SYGVKD. The V end lost 0 bases, the J end lost 6 bases, and 8 bases lay between the germline ends. The CDR3 spans 13 residues. CDR3 nucleotide sequence: TGTGCCATCAGTGAGTCTAGAGCCGATGGCTACACCTTC. Residues: CAISESRADGYTF.

The gene calls are TRBV24-1 and TRBJ2-5; 9 bases align to TRBD1. The germline gives CDR1 KGHDR, CDR2 SFDVKD. The J segment lost 5 bases and the V segment lost 3 bases, leaving 12 bases of the junction unmatched. The CDR3 contains 17 residues. The CDR3 coding sequence is TGTGCCACCAGTGATCCCGGACAGGGGAGAGCGTGGGAGACCCAGTACTTC. Amino acid sequence: CATSDPGQGRAWETQYF.

The chain has TRBV4-2 and TRBJ1-1, with unresolved D. Germline V gives CDR1 LGHNA, CDR2 YNFKEQ. V was cut by 0 bases and J by 8 bases, with 16 bases left in between. The CDR3 loop spans 15 amino acids. The CDR3 DNA reads TGTGCCAGCAGCCAAGAGTCGACCTCGGCGGGGGAAGCTTTCTTT. Its translation is CASSQESTSAGEAFF.

The chain uses TRBV28 and TRBJ1-1; D perhaps matches TRBD1 (6 bases). CDR3 length: 16 residues. Germline CDR1 MDHEN, CDR2 SYDVKM. Trimming left V 4 bases short and J 0 bases short, with 15 bases between. The CDR3 nucleotides read TGTGCCAGCAGTTCACCTTGGGGGCTCATGAACACTGAAGCTTTCTTT. This translates into CASSSPWGLMNTEAFF.

Here the CDR3 DNA reads TGCGCCAGCAGCCCTGGACTAGCGGGAGAAGATACGCAGTATTTT. Its protein is CASSPGLAGEDTQYF. The rearrangement links TRBV4-3 to TRBJ2-3; 13 bases align to TRBD2. With 4 bases clipped from V and 5 bases from J, the junction kept 3 bases outside the gene matches. The CDR3 has 15 residues. Germline V gives CDR1 LGHNA, CDR2 YSLEER.